Sequencing of this T cell receptor beta chain was carried out in a study of T cells after yellow fever vaccination. From the 5' RACE reads, TCRdb called clonotypes with MiXCR, one entry per CDR3 protein. This sample has around 67,000 distinct CDR3 sequences; 7.1% occur once, and the top ten carry about 33%. The TCR originated in a man between 18 and 35 years old who received the YFV17D yellow fever vaccine. Sequenced material: CD8+ T cells sorted from PBMCs, taken 5 to 6 days after the first yellow fever vaccination.

The CDR3 sequence is CASSLAGTYYEQYF. CDR3 coding DNA: TGTGCCAGCAGCTTAGCTGGCACCTACTACGAGCAGTACTTC. The rearrangement links TRBV7-2 to TRBJ2-7; D is uncertain. The germline V and J ends were trimmed by 0 bases and 3 bases, with 9 bases remaining between them. The V gene's germline CDR1 is SGHTA and CDR2 FQGNSA. The CDR3 is 14 residues long. The full variable domain, its missing parts supplied by reference TRBV7-2 and TRBJ2-7, is GAGVSQSPSNKVTEKGKDVELRCDPISGHTALYWYRQSLGQGLEFLIYFQGNSAPDKSGLPSDRFSAERTGGSVSTLTIQRTQQEDSAVYLCASSLAGTYYEQYFGPGTRLTVT.